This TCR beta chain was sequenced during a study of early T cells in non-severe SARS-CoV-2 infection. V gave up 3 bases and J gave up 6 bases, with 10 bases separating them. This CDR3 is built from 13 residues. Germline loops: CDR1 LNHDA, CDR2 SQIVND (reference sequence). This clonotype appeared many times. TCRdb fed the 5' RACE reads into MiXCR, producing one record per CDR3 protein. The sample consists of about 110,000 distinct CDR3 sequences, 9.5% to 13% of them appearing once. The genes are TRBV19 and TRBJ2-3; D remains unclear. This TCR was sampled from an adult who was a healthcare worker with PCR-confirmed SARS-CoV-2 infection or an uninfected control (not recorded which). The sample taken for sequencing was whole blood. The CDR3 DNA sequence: TGTGCCAGTAGTATGGGCAGCCCGGATACGCAGTATTTT. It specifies CASSMGSPDTQYF.